This is a list of T cell receptor beta chains from one sample in a study of early T cells in non-severe SARS-CoV-2 infection. MiXCR was run by TCRdb on the 5' RACE reads, yielding one entry per CDR3 protein. The sample has under 45,000 distinct CDR3 sequences, 5% to 6.5% seen once. The sequencing used whole blood, collected at baseline. The receptors come from an adult who was a healthcare worker with PCR-confirmed SARS-CoV-2 infection or an uninfected control (not recorded which). Each CDR3 is given with its conserved first and last residue. D genes are given only for firm matches. Clone size is stated in some rows and not others, as once, few, many or a class when expanded.

CDR3: CASSGRGRTDTQYF
DNA: TGTGCCAGCAGTGGTAGGGGGCGCACAGATACGCAGTATTTT
V: TRBV6-1
D: TRBD1
J: TRBJ2-3
size: many
length: 14

CDR3: CASSVSPSGDGANTIYF
DNA: TGTGCCAGCAGCGTCTCGCCCAGTGGCGATGGGGCGAACACCATATATTTT
V: TRBV9
D: -
J: TRBJ1-3
size: many
length: 17

CDR3: CAISEPRGVREDATDTQYF
DNA: TGTGCCATCAGTGAGCCGAGGGGAGTGCGGGAGGATGCCACAGATACGCAGTATTTT
V: TRBV10-3
D: TRBD2
J: TRBJ2-3
size: many
length: 19

CDR3: CASSYSGQGADTQYF
DNA: TGTGCCAGCAGTTACTCGGGACAGGGGGCAGATACGCAGTATTTT
V: TRBV6-5
D: TRBD1
J: TRBJ2-3
size: few
length: 15

CDR3: CASSTGLAGESDTQYF
DNA: TGTGCCAGCAGCACCGGACTAGCGGGAGAATCCGATACGCAGTATTTT
V: TRBV11-2
D: TRBD2
J: TRBJ2-3
size: many
length: 16

CDR3: CASRPFTGENYGYTF
DNA: TGTGCCAGCAGACCGTTCACAGGAGAAAACTATGGCTACACCTTC
V: TRBV7-9
D: -
J: TRBJ1-2
size: many
length: 15

CDR3: CASSLGGLETQYF
DNA: TGTGCCAGCAGCTTAGGGGGGCTGGAGACCCAGTACTTC
V: TRBV7-2
D: -
J: TRBJ2-5
size: many
length: 13

CDR3: CASSARLAATQYF
DNA: TGTGCCAGCAGCGCCAGACTAGCGGCTACGCAGTATTTT
V: TRBV5-8
D: TRBD2
J: TRBJ2-3
size: -
length: 13

CDR3: CASRADGYTF
DNA: TGTGCCAGCAGGGCTGACGGCTACACCTTC
V: TRBV6-2/TRBV6-3
D: -
J: TRBJ1-2
size: many
length: 10

CDR3: CSARESVNTEAFF
DNA: TGCAGTGCTAGAGAGTCAGTGAACACTGAAGCTTTCTTT
V: TRBV20-1
D: -
J: TRBJ1-1
size: -
length: 13

CDR3: CASSPTGTAQETQYF
DNA: TGTGCCAGCAGTCCGACCGGGACAGCCCAAGAGACCCAGTACTTC
V: TRBV2
D: TRBD1
J: TRBJ2-5
size: many
length: 15

CDR3: CASSRREQYF
DNA: TGTGCCAGCAGTAGGCGGGAGCAGTACTTC
V: TRBV28
D: -
J: TRBJ2-7
size: many
length: 10

CDR3: CASSVDTQSYNSPLHF
DNA: TGTGCCAGCAGCGTAGACACCCAGTCCTATAATTCACCCCTCCACTTT
V: TRBV9
D: -
J: TRBJ1-6
size: few
length: 16

CDR3: CAWSSMAGPKGSPLHF
DNA: TGTGCCTGGAGTTCCATGGCGGGACCGAAGGGTTCACCCCTCCACTTT
V: TRBV30
D: -
J: TRBJ1-6
size: many
length: 16

CDR3: CSVKRILNTEAFF
DNA: TGCAGCGTTAAAAGGATTTTGAACACTGAAGCTTTCTTT
V: TRBV29-1
D: -
J: TRBJ1-1
size: -
length: 13

CDR3: CASSLHRNTEAFF
DNA: TGCGCCAGCAGCTTGCACAGGAACACTGAAGCTTTCTTT
V: TRBV5-1
D: -
J: TRBJ1-1
size: many
length: 13

CDR3: CATAILNTGELFF
DNA: TGTGCTACAGCGATCCTAAACACCGGGGAGCTGTTTTTT
V: TRBV7-8
D: -
J: TRBJ2-2
size: few
length: 13

CDR3: CSGRDGTGELFF
DNA: TGCAGCGGGAGGGACGGCACCGGGGAGCTGTTTTTT
V: TRBV29-1
D: -
J: TRBJ2-2
size: many
length: 12

CDR3: CSASMINTQYF
DNA: TGCAGTGCAAGTATGATCAATACGCAGTATTTT
V: TRBV20-1
D: -
J: TRBJ2-3
size: many
length: 11

CDR3: CASSYRRGGSYYEQYF
DNA: TGTGCCAGCAGTTACAGGCGGGGAGGGTCCTACTACGAGCAGTACTTC
V: TRBV6-5
D: TRBD2
J: TRBJ2-7
size: many
length: 16

CDR3: CASSKAPDPMWNQPQHF
DNA: TGTGCCAGCAGCAAAGCTCCCGACCCCATGTGGAATCAGCCCCAGCATTTT
V: TRBV21-1
D: -
J: TRBJ1-5
size: many
length: 17

CDR3: CASSQDLREGPGELFF
DNA: TGCGCCAGCAGCCAAGATCTACGGGAGGGGCCCGGGGAGCTGTTTTTT
V: TRBV4-1
D: TRBD2
J: TRBJ2-2
size: many
length: 16

CDR3: CSVDRYNEQFF
DNA: TGCAGCGTTGACAGGTACAATGAGCAGTTCTTC
V: TRBV29-1
D: -
J: TRBJ2-1
size: -
length: 11

CDR3: CASSQGSPYSGANVLTF
DNA: TGCGCCAGCAGCCAAGGTAGTCCGTACTCTGGGGCCAACGTCCTGACTTTC
V: TRBV4-1
D: -
J: TRBJ2-6
size: many
length: 17

CDR3: CSAKEVLNTGELFF
DNA: TGCAGTGCTAAAGAAGTCCTGAACACCGGGGAGCTGTTTTTT
V: TRBV20-1
D: -
J: TRBJ2-2
size: many
length: 14

CDR3: CASSYGGTHYNEQFF
DNA: TGTGCCAGCAGTTATGGAGGGACCCACTACAATGAGCAGTTCTTC
V: TRBV6-2/TRBV6-3
D: -
J: TRBJ2-1
size: -
length: 15

CDR3: CASSSGYHEQYF
DNA: TGTGCCAGCAGTTCCGGGTACCACGAGCAGTACTTC
V: TRBV28
D: -
J: TRBJ2-7
size: many
length: 12

CDR3: CASRPDAGEQYF
DNA: TGTGCCAGCAGACCAGACGCTGGCGAGCAGTACTTC
V: TRBV7-6
D: -
J: TRBJ2-7
size: many
length: 12

CDR3: CSAGGDNSPLHF
DNA: TGCAGTGCCGGGGGGGATAATTCACCCCTCCACTTT
V: TRBV20-1
D: -
J: TRBJ1-6
size: few
length: 12

CDR3: CASSPTAWGNEKLFF
DNA: TGTGCCAGCAGCCCGACAGCTTGGGGTAATGAAAAACTGTTTTTT
V: TRBV7-2
D: -
J: TRBJ1-4
size: few
length: 15

CDR3: CASSYPRLAGEGNEQFF
DNA: TGTGCCAGCAGTTACCCTCGACTAGCGGGAGAAGGTAATGAGCAGTTCTTC
V: TRBV6-2/TRBV6-3
D: TRBD2
J: TRBJ2-1
size: many
length: 17

CDR3: CASGLEFLSTRGNQPQHF
DNA: TGTGCTAGTGGTTTGGAATTTCTCTCGACCCGAGGAAATCAGCCCCAGCATTTT
V: TRBV12-5
D: -
J: TRBJ1-5
size: many
length: 18

CDR3: CSAGSVQYNSPLHF
DNA: TGCAGTGCTGGCAGCGTTCAGTATAATTCACCCCTCCACTTT
V: TRBV20-1
D: -
J: TRBJ1-6
size: -
length: 14

CDR3: CASGGYTF
DNA: TGTGCCAGCGGTGGCTACACCTTC
V: TRBV6-1
D: -
J: TRBJ1-2
size: many
length: 8

CDR3: CASSLVTAYTDTQYF
DNA: TGTGCCAGCAGCTTAGTAACAGCTTACACAGATACGCAGTATTTT
V: TRBV7-2
D: -
J: TRBJ2-3
size: many
length: 15

CDR3: CSAARTANTEAFF
DNA: TGCAGTGCCGCAAGGACGGCGAACACTGAAGCTTTCTTT
V: TRBV20-1
D: -
J: TRBJ1-1
size: many
length: 13

CDR3: CASSPGDGPGGEAFF
DNA: TGCGCCAGCAGCCCCGGGGACGGCCCAGGGGGTGAAGCTTTCTTT
V: TRBV5-1
D: TRBD1
J: TRBJ1-1
size: many
length: 15

CDR3: CASSFGQGGSPLHF
DNA: TGTGCCAGCAGTTTCGGGCAGGGTGGGTCACCCCTCCACTTT
V: TRBV27
D: -
J: TRBJ1-6
size: many
length: 14

CDR3: CASSQDRGGPLNTGELFF
DNA: TGTGCCAGCAGCCAAGACCGTGGGGGGCCCCTGAACACCGGGGAGCTGTTTTTT
V: TRBV3-1
D: -
J: TRBJ2-2
size: -
length: 18

CDR3: CASSPGTGSKFMNTEAFF
DNA: TGTGCCAGCAGCCCGGGGACAGGCAGTAAGTTCATGAACACTGAAGCTTTCTTT
V: TRBV7-2
D: TRBD1
J: TRBJ1-1
size: -
length: 18

CDR3: CSVDDNAGALQFF
DNA: TGCAGCGTGGATGATAACGCGGGAGCCTTACAGTTCTTC
V: TRBV29-1
D: TRBD2
J: TRBJ2-1
size: many
length: 13

CDR3: CASSSGPGQGEYEQYF
DNA: TGCGCCAGCAGCTCCGGCCCGGGACAGGGGGAATACGAGCAGTACTTC
V: TRBV5-1
D: TRBD1
J: TRBJ2-7
size: many
length: 16

CDR3: CASSFRGVPGELFF
DNA: TGTGCCAGCAGTTTTCGAGGAGTTCCCGGGGAGCTGTTTTTT
V: TRBV27
D: -
J: TRBJ2-2
size: many
length: 14